This TCR beta chain was identified during a study of blood T cell repertoires in COVID-19. As for the study in general: Both acute and convalescent COVID-19 samples were obtained from the United States, Italy and Spain. Sample material is recorded as cDNA or gDNA derived from T cells, B-cell-depleted T cells, or PBMCs.

The germline CDR1 and CDR2 sequences are KGHDR and SFDVKD. V shed 5 bases and J shed 3 bases, with 12 bases lying between them. The CDR3 sequence is 14 residues long. In the authors' workflow: Estimated nucleated cell counts came from reference gene primer amplification. Profiling relied on immunoSEQ multiplex PCR, and the TCRdb table lists in-frame clones only, not all of them. The V and J calls and clone size were taken over from that table, and D and trimming were inferred from the DNA. This table holds about 260,000 clones, 85% to 90% found once. Specimen: peripheral blood. This chain joins TRBV24-1 and TRBJ1-1, with D perhaps matching TRBD1 (5 bases). The receptor's source is a man aged 18 to 30 with active or convalescent COVID-19. The CDR3 protein is CATSGGGEYTEAFF. The CDR3 DNA follows: TGTGCCACCAGTGGCGGGGGGGAGTACACTGAAGCTTTCTTT.